A single sample gave rise to the 27 T cell receptor beta chains below, sequenced in a study of blood T cells in healthy people across ages (dated by TCRdb to between 2014 and 2017). Library construction relied on 5' RACE. The listed sequencing device is Illumina HiSeq 2500. A second 7 to 11 cycle PCR used a sample-barcoded 5' primer and a J-beta primer mix. TCRdb trimmed the raw reads at Q25, called clones with MiXCR and kept productive beta chains. Rows with a matching CDR3 protein are joined into one entry that keeps the most common DNA and genes. The sample table contains about 400,000 distinct CDR3 sequences; only one count was recorded for roughly half of them. Jointly, the top ten make up 45% to 60% of the sample. What was sequenced was blood. The receptors come from a man between 60 and 70 years old in good health.

The chain joins TRBV20-1 to TRBJ2-3; D is undetermined. The CDR3 sequence is 14 residues long. Germline V gives CDR1 DFQATT, CDR2 SNEGSKA (reference sequence). Trimming pared 3 bases from V and 4 bases from J, leaving 14 bases between. Here the CDR3 reads CSARGLTWPDTQYF. Written as DNA, the CDR3 is TGCAGTGCTAGGGGCTTAACCTGGCCAGATACGCAGTATTTT.

This clonotype showed up just a few times. The rearrangement joins TRBV7-2 to TRBJ2-4; D unresolved. The V end was cut by 5 bases, the J end by 4 bases, with 12 bases between. The CDR3 is 14 residues long. The germline gives CDR1 SGHTA, CDR2 FQGNSA. In nucleotides, the CDR3 is TGTGCCAGCAGCCTATACGGACCTAAAAACATTCAGTACTTC. It encodes CASSLYGPKNIQYF. The entire variable domain, with the rest obtained from reference TRBV7-2 and TRBJ2-4, is as follows: GAGVSQSPSNKVTEKGKDVELRCDPISGHTALYWYRQSLGQGLEFLIYFQGNSAPDKSGLPSDRFSAERTGGSVSTLTIQRTQQEDSAVYLCASSLYGPKNIQYFGAGTRLSVL.

The rearrangement joins TRBV10-2 to TRBJ2-2; no reliable D call. The CDR3 extends over 12 amino acids. V was pared by 7 bases and J by 1 base, with 4 bases between. Germline lookup yields CDR1 WSHSY and CDR2 SAAADI. The CDR3 nucleotides are TGCGCCAGCAACGAGAACACCGGGGAGCTGTTTTTT. Encoded protein: CASNENTGELFF.

The chain recombines TRBV28 with TRBJ1-2, with 8 bases lining up with TRBD1. Germline CDR1 is MDHEN and CDR2 is SYDVKM. The CDR3 has 18 amino acids. J lost 4 bases, V lost 6 bases, and 19 bases had no gene match. CDR3 sequence reads: CASRPHGQGRGSGYGYTF. Written as DNA, the CDR3 is TGTGCCAGCAGGCCCCACGGACAGGGCAGGGGGTCGGGCTATGGCTACACCTTC.

The sample holds a few counts of this clonotype. The chain couples TRBV28 to TRBJ2-3; 10 bases fit TRBD2. Germline V gene data show CDR1 as MDHEN and CDR2 as SYDVKM. CDR3 length equals 23 residues. V was pared by 4 bases and J by 0 bases, with 25 bases of the junction left unmatched. CDR3 in amino acids: CASSSRASGSKEREGWSTDTQYF. DNA for the CDR3: TGTGCCAGCAGTTCCCGTGCCTCGGGATCCAAGGAGCGGGAGGGTTGGAGCACAGATACGCAGTATTTT.

V usage is TRBV7-2 and J usage is TRBJ2-7, with 7 positions matching TRBD2. The DNA end is a closer match to TRBJ2-5, so the J assignment may be wrong. This CDR3 is 14 amino acids long. In germline, CDR1 is SGHTA, CDR2 FQGNSA. This chain's CDR3 is CASSSRSGVETQYF. For the CDR3, the DNA is TGTGCCAGCAGCTCAAGGAGCGGGGTAGAGACCCAGTACTTC.

The CDR3 loop is CASSQEDELGGQPQHF. The CDR3 nucleotides are TGTGCCAGCAGCCAAGAAGATGAGTTGGGGGGGCAGCCCCAGCATTTT. This chain uses TRBV4-2 with TRBJ1-5; possibly TRBD1 for D (5 bases). The CDR3 covers 16 residues. V lost 0 bases and J lost 7, with 16 bases in between. Germline V gene sequence: CDR1 LGHNA, CDR2 YNFKEQ.

The rearrangement joins TRBV6-5 to TRBJ1-1; D unresolved. The CDR3 totals 12 residues. Germline loops: CDR1 MNHEY, CDR2 SVGAGI. V dropped 4 bases and J dropped 7 bases, with 10 bases sitting between them. This chain's CDR3 is CASSFSGREAFF. CDR3 DNA sequence: TGTGCCAGCAGTTTCTCCGGGCGTGAAGCTTTCTTT.

This chain uses TRBV5-1 with TRBJ2-5; D assignment may be TRBD1 or TRBD2 (5 bases each). Germline V gene lookup returns CDR1 SGHRS and CDR2 YFSETQ. This CDR3 has 12 amino acids. Trimming removed 5 bases from V and 9 bases from J, with 14 bases in between. CDR3 coding DNA: TGCGCCAGCAGTCGGGGCCGAGGGGCCCAGTACTTC. Its translation: CASSRGRGAQYF.

This clonotype was seen a handful of times. The chain joins TRBV12-3 or TRBV12-4 to TRBJ2-4; unclear D gene. V lost 5 bases and J lost 7, with 18 bases in between. CDR3 size: 15 residues. The CDR3: CASSHLIGGANIQYF. CDR3 DNA: TGTGCCAGCAGTCACCTAATTGGCGGAGCGAACATTCAGTACTTC.

The sample holds a few counts of this clonotype. This chain uses TRBV7-2 with TRBJ1-2; D gene ambiguous. The CDR3 is made up of 13 amino acids. Germline V lookup: CDR1 SGHTA, CDR2 FQGNSA. Trimming took off 7 bases at V and 7 bases at J, with 16 bases between the two ends. The CDR3 loop is CASTTTVAGGYTF. The CDR3 nucleotides read TGTGCCAGCACTACTACTGTCGCCGGTGGCTACACCTTC.

Concerning this clonotype itself: Compared with germline, one end of the junction differs, possibly owing to a read error. The chain joins TRBV28 to TRBJ1-1, with D unresolved. The CDR3 is made up of 13 amino acids. CDR1 and CDR2 from the germline V gene are MDHEN and SYDVKM. The CDR3: CASSLLTPGEAFF. For the CDR3, the DNA is TGTGCCAGCAGCTTATTGACTCCGGGGGAAGCTTTCTTT.

This clonotype was found once. The V and J genes are TRBV20-1 and TRBJ2-1, with D unclear. Trimming removed 4 bases at V and 6 bases at J, with 13 bases between. The CDR3 has 13 amino acids. In germline, CDR1 is DFQATT, CDR2 SNEGSKA (reference sequence). The CDR3 coding sequence is TGCAGTGCTAAGGGCCTCCAGCGCAATGAGCAGTTCTTC. It encodes CSAKGLQRNEQFF.

This clonotype appeared many times. The rearrangement links TRBV28 to TRBJ2-1; 8 bases are a match to TRBD2. J lost 4 bases, V lost 1 base, and 6 bases had no gene match. This CDR3 comprises 16 residues. Germline CDR1 MDHEN, CDR2 SYDVKM. The CDR3 reads CASSLYSSGVYNEQFF. The CDR3 DNA reads TGTGCCAGCAGTTTATATAGTAGCGGGGTTTACAATGAGCAGTTCTTC.

The genes are TRBV6-6 and TRBJ1-2, with a tentative D call TRBD1 (5 bases). The CDR3 runs to 13 residues. Germline-derived CDR1 and CDR2 are MNHNY and SVGAGI (reference sequence). The V end lost 2 bases, the J end lost 7 bases, and 11 bases lay between the germline ends. The CDR3 reads CASSYEGDGGYTF. CDR3 sequence (DNA): TGTGCCAGCAGTTACGAAGGGGATGGTGGCTACACCTTC.

This clonotype was recorded at least ten times. The CDR3 spells CAAGAHQETQYF. As DNA, the CDR3 is TGTGCCGCCGGGGCCCATCAAGAGACCCAGTACTTC. V and J are TRBV2 and TRBJ2-5; D tentatively fits TRBD1 or TRBD2 (5 bases each). This CDR3 contains 12 residues. Germline V lookup: CDR1 SNHLY, CDR2 FYNNEI. Between the trimmed V and J ends, which lost 11 bases and 2 bases, there was a span of 12 bases.

This chain links TRBV29-1 with TRBJ2-7; 9 bases fit TRBD1. Looked up from germline, CDR1 is SQVTM and CDR2 is ANQGSEA. The CDR3 loop spans 13 amino acids. With 7 bases clipped from V and 3 bases from J, the junction kept 7 bases outside the gene matches. In nucleotides, the CDR3 is TGCAGCGCAGAGGGACAGGGTGGCTACGAGCAGTACTTC. Amino acids: CSAEGQGGYEQYF.

This sequence joins TRBV5-1 and TRBJ2-5; 8 nucleotides align to TRBD1. Germline loops: CDR1 SGHRS, CDR2 YFSETQ. This CDR3 region has 15 residues. V shed 4 bases, J shed 2 bases, and the junction held 7 bases outside the gene matches. CDR3 coding DNA: TGCGCCAGCAGCGCCGCGGGACAGGTACAAGAGACCCAGTACTTC. Translating it yields CASSAAGQVQETQYF.

Concerning this clonotype: This may be a read error: a much more frequent sequence differs by one nucleotide. The chain recombines TRBV3-1 with TRBJ2-4, with TRBD1 matching 9 bases. Germline CDR1 is LGHDT and CDR2 is YNNKEL (reference sequence). V was clipped by 5 bases and J by 13 bases; unmatched bases: 12. The CDR3 length is 14 residues. CDR3 nucleotides: TGTGCCAGCAGCTCCGGGACAGGGTACAATGAGCAGTACTTC. It codes for CASSSGTGYNEQYF.

V and J are TRBV6-2 or TRBV6-3 and TRBJ2-7; TRBD1 matches 7 bases. From germline, CDR1 is MNHEY and CDR2 SVGEGT. The junction had 8 bases not matched to a gene; V was cut back by 6 bases and J by 0 bases. The CDR3 covers 15 residues. DNA for the CDR3: TGTGCCAGCAGGCCCGACAGGGCCTACTCCTACGAGCAGTACTTC. It yields the protein CASRPDRAYSYEQYF.

This clonotype occurred once. The chain has TRBV2 and TRBJ2-7; a weak D match, TRBD1 (7 bases). CDR3 size: 18 residues. Germline V lookup: CDR1 SNHLY, CDR2 FYNNEI. V was pared by 7 bases and J by 9 bases, with 34 bases between. CDR3 nucleotides: TGTGCCAGCAAGACAGGGACTTCTCTCGGAGACTCCCGTATAGGGCAGTACTTC. Translating gives CASKTGTSLGDSRIGQYF.

This clonotype was picked up one time. A read error may account for a junction end that differs from germline. V is TRBV27 and J is TRBJ2-5; TRBD1 aligns across 8 bases. The J call may be faulty, since TRBJ2-7 better matches the DNA end. The germline gives CDR1 MNHEY, CDR2 SMNVEV (reference sequence). CDR3 length equals 14 residues. The CDR3 protein is CPSSRGTGPYEQYF. Written as DNA, the CDR3 is TGTCCCAGCAGTCGGGGGACAGGTCCCTACGAGCAGTACTTC.

At least ten counts were recorded for this clonotype. The chain combines TRBV10-3 with TRBJ2-3; 11 nucleotides agree with TRBD2. Germline V gene lookup returns CDR1 ENHRY and CDR2 SYGVKD. The J segment lost 6 bases and the V segment lost 2 bases, leaving 13 bases of the junction unmatched. This CDR3 is built from 18 residues. CDR3 protein: CAISEAGTSGTLRDTQYF. The CDR3 bases are TGTGCCATCAGTGAGGCCGGGACTAGCGGTACCCTCAGGGATACGCAGTATTTT.

V gene TRBV6-1 combines with J gene TRBJ2-7; tentatively, D is TRBD1 (5 bases). This CDR3 spans 12 amino acids. CDR1 and CDR2 (germline): MNHNS, SASEGT. Trimming left V 8 bases short and J 3 bases short, with 11 bases between. The CDR3 sequence: CASARAFYEQYF. The CDR3 nucleotides are TGTGCCAGCGCCAGGGCCTTCTACGAGCAGTACTTC.

V and J are TRBV27 and TRBJ2-7; TRBD2 might be the D (5 bases). The V end was cut by 5 bases, the J end by 0 bases, with 11 bases between. Germline V lookup: CDR1 MNHEY, CDR2 SMNVEV (reference sequence). CDR3 size: 14 residues. This CDR3 is CASSLTTASYEQYF. The CDR3 DNA is TGTGCCAGCAGTCTGACTACCGCCTCCTACGAGCAGTACTTC.

This clonotype was seen only a few times. The CDR3 coding sequence is TGCGCCAGCAGCCAAGAAACGGGAGTTAAAGAGACCCAGTACTTC. This encodes CASSQETGVKETQYF. This chain uses TRBV4-3 with TRBJ2-5, with D perhaps TRBD2 (6 bases). V was trimmed by 0 bases and J by 3 bases, leaving 11 bases between them. The length of the CDR3 is 15 residues. CDR1 is LGHNA, CDR2 YSLEER, per germline.

The chain couples TRBV11-2 to TRBJ1-4; a possible D gene is TRBD1 (6 bases). This CDR3 spans 14 amino acids. Germline loops: CDR1 SGHAT, CDR2 FQNNGV. With 5 bases removed from V and 7 bases from J, the gap between germline ends came to 14 bases. The CDR3 loop is CASSQEGGREKLFF. In nucleotides, the CDR3 is TGTGCCAGCAGCCAAGAGGGGGGCCGTGAAAAACTGTTTTTT.